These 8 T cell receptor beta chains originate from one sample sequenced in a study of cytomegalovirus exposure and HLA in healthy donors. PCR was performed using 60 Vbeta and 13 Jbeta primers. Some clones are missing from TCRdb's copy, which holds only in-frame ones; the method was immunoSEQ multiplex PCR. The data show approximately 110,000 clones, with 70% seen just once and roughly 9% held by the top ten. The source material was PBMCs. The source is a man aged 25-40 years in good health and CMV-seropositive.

The CDR3 here is CASSLEASYNSPLHF. In DNA form, the CDR3 reads TGCGCCAGCAGCTTGGAAGCGTCCTATAATTCACCCCTCCACTTT. This chain connects TRBV5-1 to TRBJ1-6; D unresolved. Deletions cut 0 bases from V and 1 base from J, with 5 bases between. The CDR3 is 15 residues long. Per the germline V gene, CDR1 is SGHRS and CDR2 is YFSETQ. The full variable domain, completed using reference TRBV5-1 and TRBJ1-6, is KAGVTQTPRYLIKTRGQQVTLSCSPISGHRSVSWYQQTPGQGLQFLFEYFSETQRNKGNFPGRFSGRQFSNSRSEMNVSTLELGDSALYLCASSLEASYNSPLHFGNGTRLTVT.

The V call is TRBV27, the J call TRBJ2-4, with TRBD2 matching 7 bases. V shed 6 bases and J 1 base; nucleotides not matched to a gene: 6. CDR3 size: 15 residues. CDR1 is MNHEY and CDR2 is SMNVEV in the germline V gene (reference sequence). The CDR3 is CASSTIGGAKNIQYF. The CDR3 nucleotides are TGTGCCAGCAGCACCATCGGGGGGGCCAAAAACATTCAGTACTTC.

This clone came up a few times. For the CDR3, the DNA is TGTGCCAGCACCCCCCCCAGCGGGGGTAGCTACGAGCAGTACTTC. It yields the protein CASTPPSGGSYEQYF. The chain recombines TRBV6-5 with TRBJ2-7, with TRBD2 matching over 8 bases. Germline lookup yields CDR1 MNHEY and CDR2 SVGAGI. J lost 3 bases, V lost 7 bases, and 11 bases had no gene match. The CDR3 is 15 amino acids.

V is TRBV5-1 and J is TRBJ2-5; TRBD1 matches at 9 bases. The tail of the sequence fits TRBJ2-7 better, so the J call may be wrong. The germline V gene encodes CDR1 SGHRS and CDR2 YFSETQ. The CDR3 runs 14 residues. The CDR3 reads CASSRDRASYEQYF. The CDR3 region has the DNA TGCGCCAGCAGTCGGGACAGGGCGTCCTACGAGCAGTACTTC.

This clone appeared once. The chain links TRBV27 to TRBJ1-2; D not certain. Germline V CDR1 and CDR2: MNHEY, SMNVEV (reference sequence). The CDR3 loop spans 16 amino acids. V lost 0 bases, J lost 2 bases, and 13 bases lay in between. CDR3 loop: CASSLSWAGLNYGYTF. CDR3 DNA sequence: TGTGCCAGCAGTTTATCGTGGGCCGGACTAAACTATGGCTACACCTTC.

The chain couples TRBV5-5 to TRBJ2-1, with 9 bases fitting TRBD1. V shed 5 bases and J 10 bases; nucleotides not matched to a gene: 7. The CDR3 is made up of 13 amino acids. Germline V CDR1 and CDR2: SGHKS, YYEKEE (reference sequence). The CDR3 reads CASSWRTGDEQFF. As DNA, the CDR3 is TGTGCCAGCAGTTGGCGGACAGGGGACGAGCAGTTCTTC.

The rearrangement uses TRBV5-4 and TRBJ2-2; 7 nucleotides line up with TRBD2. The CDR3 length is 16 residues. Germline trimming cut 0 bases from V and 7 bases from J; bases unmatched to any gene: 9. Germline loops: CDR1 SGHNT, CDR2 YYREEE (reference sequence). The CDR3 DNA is TGTGCCAGCAGCTTGGATATACGGGAGGCAGACGGGGAGCTGTTTTTT. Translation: CASSLDIREADGELFF. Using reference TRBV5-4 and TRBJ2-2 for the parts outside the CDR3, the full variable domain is ETGVTQSPTHLIKTRGQQVTLRCSSQSGHNTVSWYQQALGQGPQFIFQYYREEENGRGNFPPRFSGLQFPNYSSELNVNALELDDSALYLCASSLDIREADGELFFGEGSRLTVL.

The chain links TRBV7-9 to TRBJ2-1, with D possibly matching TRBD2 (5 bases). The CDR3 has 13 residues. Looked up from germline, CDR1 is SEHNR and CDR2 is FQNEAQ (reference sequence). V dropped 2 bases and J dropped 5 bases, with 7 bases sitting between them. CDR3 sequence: CASSLPEDNEQFF. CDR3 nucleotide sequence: TGTGCCAGCAGCTTACCGGAGGACAATGAGCAGTTCTTC.